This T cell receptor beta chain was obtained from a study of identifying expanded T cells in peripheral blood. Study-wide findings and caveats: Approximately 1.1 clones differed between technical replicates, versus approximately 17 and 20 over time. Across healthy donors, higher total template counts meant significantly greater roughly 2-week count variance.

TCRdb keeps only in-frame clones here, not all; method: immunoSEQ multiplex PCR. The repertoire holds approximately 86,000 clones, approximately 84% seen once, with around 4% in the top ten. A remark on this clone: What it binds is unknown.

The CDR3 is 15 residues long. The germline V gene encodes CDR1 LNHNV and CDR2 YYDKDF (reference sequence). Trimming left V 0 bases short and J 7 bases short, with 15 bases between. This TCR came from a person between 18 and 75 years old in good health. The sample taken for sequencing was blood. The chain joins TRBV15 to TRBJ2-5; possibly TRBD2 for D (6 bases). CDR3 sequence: CATSRDRTPGGTQYF. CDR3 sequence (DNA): TGTGCCACCAGCAGAGATCGTACACCCGGGGGGACCCAGTACTTC.